The 9 T cell receptor beta chains listed next were all sequenced from one sample in a study of response to subunit inactivated influenza vaccine. TCRdb re-called the RT-PCR reads with MiXCR, one entry per CDR3 protein. The sample records about half a million distinct CDR3 sequences, around 8% being singletons. Sequenced here: PBMCs from blood, sampled approximately 25 months after vaccination. These receptors were obtained from a man aged 45 to 75 who received an inactivated influenza vaccine.

This sequence joins TRBV7-8 and TRBJ2-7, with D maybe TRBD2 (5 bases). The germline V gene encodes CDR1 SGHVS and CDR2 FQNEAQ. The CDR3 is made up of 16 amino acids. Trimming left V 4 bases short and J 3 bases short, with 19 bases between. The CDR3 sequence: CASSSVKAGGNYEQYF. The CDR3 DNA reads TGTGCCAGCAGCTCAGTTAAGGCGGGCGGAAACTACGAGCAGTACTTC. Full variable domain (missing parts from reference TRBV7-8 and TRBJ2-7): GAGVSQSPRYKVAKRGQDVALRCDPISGHVSLFWYQQALGQGPEFLTYFQNEAQLDKSGLPSDRFFAERPEGSVSTLKIQRTQQEDSAVYLCASSSVKAGGNYEQYFGPGTRLTVT.

The chain combines TRBV10-1 with TRBJ2-5; D is undetermined. CDR1 is WNHNN and CDR2 is SYGVQD in the germline V gene (reference sequence). The CDR3 sequence is 13 residues long. Trimming removed 2 bases at V and 5 bases at J, with 9 bases between. Here the CDR3 reads CASSEGVTETQYF. The CDR3 DNA reads TGCGCCAGCAGTGAGGGGGTGACCGAGACCCAGTACTTC.

This clonotype occurred many times. The chain joins TRBV12-3 or TRBV12-4 to TRBJ2-1; 7 bases match TRBD1. V shed 5 bases, J shed 11 bases, and the junction held 9 bases outside the gene matches. The CDR3 consists of 13 residues. The CDR3 here is CASSPKPGQKQFF. The DNA of the CDR3 is TGTGCCAGCAGTCCCAAACCGGGACAGAAGCAGTTCTTC.

The J gene is TRBJ2-1, the V gene TRBV11-1; the D gene is possibly TRBD2 (5 bases). The length of the CDR3 is 13 residues. CDR1 is SGHAT and CDR2 is FQDESV in the germline V gene (reference sequence). V was clipped by 4 bases and J by 3 bases, with 7 bases between them. The chain's CDR3 is CASSSGFYNEQFF. The CDR3, as DNA: TGTGCCAGCAGCTCGGGATTCTACAATGAGCAGTTCTTC.

This clonotype was counted ten times or more. J is TRBJ2-7 and V is TRBV25-1; D is possibly TRBD1 (6 bases). The CDR3 extends over 13 amino acids. The V end was cut by 6 bases, the J end by 1 base, with 10 bases between. The germline V gene encodes CDR1 MGHDK and CDR2 SYGVNS. For the CDR3, the DNA is TGTGCCAGCAGGGAACAGGGTTCCTACGAGCAGTACTTC. It encodes CASREQGSYEQYF.

This clonotype was seen only a few times. V gene TRBV10-3 combines with J gene TRBJ2-6; 8 nucleotides match TRBD1. V gave up 3 bases and J gave up 4 bases; unmatched junction bases: 5. This CDR3 has 16 amino acids. Germline V gene sequence: CDR1 ENHRY, CDR2 SYGVKD. The CDR3 DNA is TGTGCCATCAGTGATCAGGGGGCGAGGGGGGCCAACGTCCTGACTTTC. It translates to CAISDQGARGANVLTF.

Only a few counts were recorded for this clonotype. The chain is built from TRBV30 and TRBJ1-4; TRBD1 is a possible D gene (6 bases). The V gene's germline CDR1 is GTSNPN and CDR2 SVGIG (reference sequence). With 3 bases removed from V and 7 bases from J, the gap between germline ends came to 9 bases. The CDR3 consists of 12 residues. The CDR3 protein is CAWRGTSEKLFF. In nucleotides, the CDR3 is TGTGCCTGGAGGGGGACAAGTGAAAAACTGTTTTTT.

This clonotype has just a few counts. The rearrangement uses TRBV3-1 and TRBJ2-3; a possible D gene is TRBD1 (6 bases). This CDR3 is built from 12 residues. V was clipped by 4 bases and J by 7 bases, with 9 bases between them. Germline V gives CDR1 LGHDT, CDR2 YNNKEL (reference sequence). CDR3 region: CASSLTGNTQYF. The CDR3 DNA is TGTGCCAGCAGCCTTACAGGGAATACGCAGTATTTT.

This clonotype was picked up a small number of times. At one end, the junction sequence differs from germline, possibly due to a read error. Written as DNA, the CDR3 is TGTGCCAGCAGCTTAGCCGGGACAGGGGGCTTCACCTTC. Protein sequence: CASSLAGTGGFTF. The J gene is TRBJ1-2, the V gene TRBV7-2; 12 positions match TRBD1. The V gene's germline CDR1 is SGHTA and CDR2 FQGNSA. The CDR3 is 13 amino acids.